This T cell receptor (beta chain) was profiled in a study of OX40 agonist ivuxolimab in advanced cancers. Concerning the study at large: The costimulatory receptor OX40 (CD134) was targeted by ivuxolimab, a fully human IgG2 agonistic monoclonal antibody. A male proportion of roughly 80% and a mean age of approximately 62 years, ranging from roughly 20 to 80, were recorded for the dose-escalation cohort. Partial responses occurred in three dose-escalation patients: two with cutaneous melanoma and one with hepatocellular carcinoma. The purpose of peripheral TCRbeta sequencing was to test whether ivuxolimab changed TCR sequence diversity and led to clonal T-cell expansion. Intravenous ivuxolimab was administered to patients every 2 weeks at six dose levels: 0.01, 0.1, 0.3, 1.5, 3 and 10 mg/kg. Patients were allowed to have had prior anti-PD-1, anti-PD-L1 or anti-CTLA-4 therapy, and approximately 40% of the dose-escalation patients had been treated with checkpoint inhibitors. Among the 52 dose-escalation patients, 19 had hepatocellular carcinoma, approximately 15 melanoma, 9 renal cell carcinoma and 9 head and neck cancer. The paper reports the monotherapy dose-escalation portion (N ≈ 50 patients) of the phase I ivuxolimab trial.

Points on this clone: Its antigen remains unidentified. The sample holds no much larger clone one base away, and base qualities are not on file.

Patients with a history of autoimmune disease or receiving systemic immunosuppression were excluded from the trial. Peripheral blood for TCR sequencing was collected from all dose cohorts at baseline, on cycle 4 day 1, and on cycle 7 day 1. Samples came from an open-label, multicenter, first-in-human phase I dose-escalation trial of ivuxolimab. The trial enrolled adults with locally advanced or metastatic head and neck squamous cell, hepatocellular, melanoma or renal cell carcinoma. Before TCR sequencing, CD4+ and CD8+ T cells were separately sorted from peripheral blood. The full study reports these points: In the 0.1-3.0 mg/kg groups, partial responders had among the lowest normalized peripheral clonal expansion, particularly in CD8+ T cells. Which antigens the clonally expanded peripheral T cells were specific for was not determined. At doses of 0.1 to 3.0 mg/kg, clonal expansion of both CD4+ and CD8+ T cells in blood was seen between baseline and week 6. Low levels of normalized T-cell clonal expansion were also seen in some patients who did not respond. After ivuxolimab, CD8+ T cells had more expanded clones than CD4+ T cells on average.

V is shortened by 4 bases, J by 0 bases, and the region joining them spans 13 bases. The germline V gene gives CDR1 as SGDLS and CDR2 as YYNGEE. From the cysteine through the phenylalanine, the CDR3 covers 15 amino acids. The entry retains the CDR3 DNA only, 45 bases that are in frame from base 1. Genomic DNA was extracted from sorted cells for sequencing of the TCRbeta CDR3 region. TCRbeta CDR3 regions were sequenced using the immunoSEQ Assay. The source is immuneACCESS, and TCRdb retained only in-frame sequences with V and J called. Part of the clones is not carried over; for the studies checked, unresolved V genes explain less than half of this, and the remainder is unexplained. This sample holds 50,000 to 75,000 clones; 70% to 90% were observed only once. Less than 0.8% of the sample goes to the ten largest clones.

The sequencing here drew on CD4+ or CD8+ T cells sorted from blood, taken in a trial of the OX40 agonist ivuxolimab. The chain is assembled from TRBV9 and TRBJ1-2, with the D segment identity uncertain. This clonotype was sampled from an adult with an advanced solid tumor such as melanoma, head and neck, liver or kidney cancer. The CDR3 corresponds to CASSPSPSANYGYTF. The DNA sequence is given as TGTGCCAGCAGCCCCAGTCCCTCGGCTAACTATGGCTACACCTTC.